Below, one T cell receptor beta chain is given with its context. Which antigen it targets is not known. No much larger clone exists at a distance of one base, and base qualities are not known. For CDR1 and CDR2, the germline V gene (reference sequence) lists PRHDT and FYEKMQ. Between the V and J ends, shortened by 5 bases and 1 base respectively, the junction contains 29 bases. Inclusive of the bounding cysteine and phenylalanine, the CDR3 is 20 residues long. The sequence is cut down to CDR3 DNA, 60 bases in frame from base 1. These data are taken from a study of blood T cell repertoires in COVID-19 (dated by TCRdb to the early 2020s). General notes on the study: Samples covering the acute and convalescent phases of COVID-19 were provided by collaborators in the United States, Italy and Spain. The material from the prospective study consisted of cDNA or gDNA derived from T cells, B-cell-depleted T cells, or PBMCs. Subjects who had been exposed to COVID-19, were actively infected with it, or had recovered from it provided the deeply sampled blood TCRbeta repertoires that made up the dataset. The repertoires were made available in a free public database intended to serve as a resource for research on the immune response to SARS-CoV-2. Samples were obtained from the ongoing ImmuneRACE study (first 160 participants) and from about 1,300 subjects provided by 6 global collaborators. The sample metadata nearly always contained a de-identified subject ID, COVID-19 status, age in years and sex. Where HLA class I and class II types were available, the types were taken from metadata supplied by the sample provider, not from assay-based typing.

Enrolling through a virtual design, the prospective study's participants ranged in age from about 18 to 100 years and lived across approximately 25 United States geographic areas. In the prospective study, cohorts were assigned on the basis of participant-reported clinical history obtained from a screening survey and a study questionnaire. Each participant in the prospective study had whole blood, serum and a nasopharyngeal or oropharyngeal swab collected by mobile phlebotomists. Prospective study participants could optionally give additional blood draws and questionnaires over an approximately 2-month period. Before DNA extraction, blood samples from the prospective study were shipped at room temperature or frozen. The immunoSEQ Assay, a bias-controlled multiplex PCR, was used to amplify TCRbeta CDR3 regions from genomic DNA. As for how the authors treated the data: The number of nucleated cells in each sample was estimated by amplification of reference gene primers within the assay. Sequence reads were collapsed and filtered to measure the absolute abundance of every unique TCRbeta CDR3 rearrangement. Productive Simpson clonality was computed per sample as the square root of Simpson's diversity index over productive rearrangements. The clones in this table, taken by TCRdb from immuneACCESS, are in-frame only. Not every clone is retained; where verified, under half of the shortfall comes from an unresolved V gene, and the cause of the rest is unknown. That table supplies the V and J calls and clone size; D and trimming were determined from the DNA. The sample table shows under 250,000 clones, and 65% to 90% are seen once. The top ten hold about 9.3% of the sample.

Broader findings and caveats from the paper: How much clinical and demographic metadata was included differed by source and by participant, and the metadata was provided uncurated.

The rearranged segments are TRBV13 and TRBJ1-1; 5 matching bases give a weak D call of TRBD1. The clonotype originates from a woman between 50 and 59 years old with acute COVID-19. The sequencing sample was made of PBMCs or T cells enriched from blood (not recorded which). In nucleotide form, the sequence is TGTGCCAGCAGCCGATCGCTCTGGAGGGTAGGGGAAGTACCGAACACTGAAGCTTTCTTT. Its translation reads: CASSRSLWRVGEVPNTEAFF. Reference TRBV13 and TRBJ1-1 genes cover what lies past the CDR3, so the full variable domain is AAGVIQSPRHLIKEKRETATLKCYPIPRHDTVYWYQQGPGQDPQFLISFYEKMQSDKGSIPDRFSAQQFSDYHSELNMSSLELGDSALYFCASSRSLWRVGEVPNTEAFFGQGTRLTVV.